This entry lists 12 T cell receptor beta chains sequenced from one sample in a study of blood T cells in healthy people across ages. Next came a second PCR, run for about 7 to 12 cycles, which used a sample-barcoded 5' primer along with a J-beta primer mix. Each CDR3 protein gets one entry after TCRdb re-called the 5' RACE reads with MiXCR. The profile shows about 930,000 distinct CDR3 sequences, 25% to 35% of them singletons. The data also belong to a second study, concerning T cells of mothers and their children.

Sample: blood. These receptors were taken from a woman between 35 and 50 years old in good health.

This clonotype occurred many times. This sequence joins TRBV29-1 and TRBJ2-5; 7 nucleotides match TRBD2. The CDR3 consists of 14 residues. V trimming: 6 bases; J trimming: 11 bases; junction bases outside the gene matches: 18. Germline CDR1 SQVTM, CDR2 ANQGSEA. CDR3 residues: CSVRRQGSRGEQYF. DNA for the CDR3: TGCAGCGTCCGCAGGCAGGGTAGCCGGGGGGAGCAGTACTTC.

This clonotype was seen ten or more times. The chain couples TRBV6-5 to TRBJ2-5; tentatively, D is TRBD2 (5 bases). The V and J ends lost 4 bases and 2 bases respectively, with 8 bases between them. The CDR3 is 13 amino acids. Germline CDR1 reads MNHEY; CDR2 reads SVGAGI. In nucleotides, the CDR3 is TGTGCCAGCAGTTTGGACTGGCAAGAGACCCAGTACTTC. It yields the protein CASSLDWQETQYF.

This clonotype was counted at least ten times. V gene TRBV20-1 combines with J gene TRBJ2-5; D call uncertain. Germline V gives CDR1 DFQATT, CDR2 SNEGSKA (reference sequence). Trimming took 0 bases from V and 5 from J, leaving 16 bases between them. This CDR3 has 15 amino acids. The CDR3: CSARDAPGFRETQYF. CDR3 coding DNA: TGCAGTGCTAGAGATGCCCCGGGTTTCCGGGAGACCCAGTACTTC.

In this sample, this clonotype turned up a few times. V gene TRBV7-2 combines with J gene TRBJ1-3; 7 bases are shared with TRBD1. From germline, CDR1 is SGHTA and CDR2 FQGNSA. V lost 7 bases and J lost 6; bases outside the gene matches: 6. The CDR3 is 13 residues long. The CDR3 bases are TGTGCCAGCAAGACAGGGTTGGAAAACACCATATATTTT. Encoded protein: CASKTGLENTIYF.

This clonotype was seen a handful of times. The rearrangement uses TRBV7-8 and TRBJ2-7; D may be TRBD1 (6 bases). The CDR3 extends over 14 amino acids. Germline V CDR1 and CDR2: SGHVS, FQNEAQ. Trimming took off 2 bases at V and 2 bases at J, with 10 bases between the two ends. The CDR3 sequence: CASSLQGRPYEQYF. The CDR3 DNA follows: TGTGCCAGCAGCTTACAGGGGCGACCCTACGAGCAGTACTTC.

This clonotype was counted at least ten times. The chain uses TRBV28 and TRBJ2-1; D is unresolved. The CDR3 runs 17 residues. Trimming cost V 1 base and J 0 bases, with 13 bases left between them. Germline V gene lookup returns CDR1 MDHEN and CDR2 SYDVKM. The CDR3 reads CASSLLDGTSSYNEQFF. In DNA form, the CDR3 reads TGTGCCAGCAGTTTATTGGACGGCACCAGCTCCTACAATGAGCAGTTCTTC.

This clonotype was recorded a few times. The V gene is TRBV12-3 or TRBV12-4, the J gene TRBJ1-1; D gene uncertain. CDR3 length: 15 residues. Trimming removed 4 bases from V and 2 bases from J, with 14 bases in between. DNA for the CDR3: TGTGCCAGCAGTTCCTTTTGGGGTACTAACACTGAAGCTTTCTTT. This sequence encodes CASSSFWGTNTEAFF.

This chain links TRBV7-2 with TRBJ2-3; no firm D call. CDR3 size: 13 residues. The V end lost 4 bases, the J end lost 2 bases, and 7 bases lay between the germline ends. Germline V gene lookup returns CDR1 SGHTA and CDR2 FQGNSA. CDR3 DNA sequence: TGTGCCAGCAGCTCCATGAACACAGATACGCAGTATTTT. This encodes CASSSMNTDTQYF.

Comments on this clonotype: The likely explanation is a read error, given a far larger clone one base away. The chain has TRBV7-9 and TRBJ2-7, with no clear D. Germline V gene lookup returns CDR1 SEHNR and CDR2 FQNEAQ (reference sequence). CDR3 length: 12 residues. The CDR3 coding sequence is TGTGCCGGCAGCTTATCGGTATACGAGCAGTACTTC. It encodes CAGSLSVYEQYF.

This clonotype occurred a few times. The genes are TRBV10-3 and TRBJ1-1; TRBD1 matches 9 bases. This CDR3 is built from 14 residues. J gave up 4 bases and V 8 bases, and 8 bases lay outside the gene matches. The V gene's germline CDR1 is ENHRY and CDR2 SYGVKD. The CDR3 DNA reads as TGTGCCATCGGTGGGGGGACAGGGAGCACTGAAGCTTTCTTT. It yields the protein CAIGGGTGSTEAFF.

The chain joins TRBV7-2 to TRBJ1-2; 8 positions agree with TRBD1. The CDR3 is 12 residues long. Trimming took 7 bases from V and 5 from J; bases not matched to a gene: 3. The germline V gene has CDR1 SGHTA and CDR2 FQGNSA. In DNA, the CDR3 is TGTGCCAGCATCGACAGGGGTTATGGCTACACCTTC. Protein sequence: CASIDRGYGYTF.

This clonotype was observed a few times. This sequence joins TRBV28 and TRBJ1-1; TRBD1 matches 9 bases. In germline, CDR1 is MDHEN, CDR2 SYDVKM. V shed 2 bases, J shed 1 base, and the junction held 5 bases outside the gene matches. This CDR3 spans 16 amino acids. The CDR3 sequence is CASSLIGQGSNTEAFF. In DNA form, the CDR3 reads TGTGCCAGCAGTTTAATCGGACAGGGGTCGAACACTGAAGCTTTCTTT.